This T cell receptor (beta chain) was found in a study of blood T cell repertoires in COVID-19. Overall study context: The analysed material was cDNA or gDNA that came from T cells, B-cell-depleted T cells, or PBMCs.

Repertoires were generated with immunoSEQ multiplex PCR, while TCRdb's copy carries only in-frame clones and drops some. This sample carries roughly 200,000 clones, approximately 86% of them seen once, and the ten largest clones take roughly 3%. J lost 3 bases, V lost 0 bases, and 2 bases had no gene match. The V gene's germline CDR1 is MNHEY and CDR2 SVGEGT. The CDR3 consists of 15 residues. The chain has TRBV6-2 or TRBV6-3 and TRBJ2-5; 9 nucleotides agree with TRBD2. The clonotype comes from a man aged 55 to 70 with acute or convalescent COVID-19. The sample consisted of peripheral blood. The chain's CDR3 is CASSYSSGGKETQYF. The CDR3 DNA is TGTGCCAGCAGTTACTCTAGCGGGGGTAAAGAGACCCAGTACTTC.